These 5 T cell receptor beta chains were sequenced from one sample in a study of T cells after posttransplantation cyclophosphamide (dated by TCRdb to about 2016). This specimen's treatment or condition label, per the study, means: high-dose cyclophosphamide on days +3 and +4 as single-agent GVHD prophylaxis. Patients in the PTCy group got busulfan and fludarabine conditioning, a marrow graft from a related or unrelated donor, and cyclophosphamide on days +3 and +4. Receptor amplification or capture employed the immunoSEQ multiplex PCR assay. In TCRdb, the immuneACCESS table is reduced to in-frame sequences with V and J assigned. These tables do not hold every clone; where another copy was compared, an unresolved V gene accounts for under half, and the others remain unexplained. Here the sample has about 42,000 clones; 80% to 95% occur a single time. The ten largest make up 2% to 2.5% of the sample.

The sample consisted of PBMCs, taken around 63 days after allogeneic stem cell transplant with posttransplant cyclophosphamide. Receptors were obtained from a male patient aged 55 to 69 who received an allogeneic stem cell transplant from a related donor and was CMV-positive. Some T cells present after a transplant may be cells of the graft donor.

The chain joins TRBV7-9 to TRBJ2-5; TRBD2 matches 11 bases. The germline V gene encodes CDR1 SEHNR and CDR2 FQNEAQ (reference sequence). Germline trimming cut 4 bases from V and 5 bases from J; bases unmatched to any gene: 9. CDR3 length: 16 amino acids. This CDR3 is CASSSDASGGWETQYF. The CDR3 DNA sequence: TGTGCCAGCAGCTCGGATGCTAGCGGGGGGTGGGAGACCCAGTACTTC.

The V gene is TRBV6-5, the J gene TRBJ1-6, with 8 nucleotides matching TRBD1. Trimming removed 0 bases from V and 8 bases from J; junction bases left unmatched: 3. The CDR3 has 15 amino acids. CDR1 is MNHEY, CDR2 SVGAGI, per germline. CDR3 sequence (DNA): TGTGCCAGCAGTTACTCTGGACAGGGATATTCACCCCTCCACTTT. Protein product: CASSYSGQGYSPLHF.

This clone came up once. The chain uses TRBV28 and TRBJ1-2, with no clear D. V was pared by 8 bases and J by 8 bases, with 15 bases between. CDR3 length: 12 residues. Germline assignment: CDR1 MDHEN and CDR2 SYDVKM. The CDR3 bases are TGTGCCAGCGTATCATCAGGAGGCGGCTACACCTTC. It translates to CASVSSGGGYTF.

V gene TRBV11-3 combines with J gene TRBJ2-2; 7 bases line up with TRBD2. Germline CDR1 SGHNT, CDR2 YENEEA. Trimming took 8 bases from V and 4 from J; bases not matched to a gene: 4. The length of the CDR3 is 13 residues. Here the CDR3 reads CASGGEGTGELFF. DNA for the CDR3: TGTGCCAGCGGAGGGGAGGGCACCGGGGAGCTGTTTTTT.

The genes are TRBV9 and TRBJ2-2; 10 positions agree with TRBD1. CDR1 and CDR2 from the germline V gene are SGDLS and YYNGEE. CDR3 length: 16 residues. J was trimmed by 1 base and V by 4 bases; bases with no gene match: 4. This chain's CDR3 is CASSPRTGGNTGELFF. As DNA, the CDR3 is TGTGCCAGCAGCCCCCGGACAGGGGGGAACACCGGGGAGCTGTTTTTT. Full variable domain (rest looked up from reference TRBV9 and TRBJ2-2): DSGVTQTPKHLITATGQRVTLRCSPRSGDLSVYWYQQSLDQGLQFLIQYYNGEERAKGNILERFSAQQFPDLHSELNLSSLELGDSALYFCASSPRTGGNTGELFFGEGSRLTVL.